This T cell receptor beta chain was recorded in a study of blood T cell repertoires in COVID-19 (dated by TCRdb to the early 2020s). Study-wide context: Collaborator samples came from the United States, Italy and Spain and covered acute and convalescent phases of COVID-19. The material from the prospective study consisted of cDNA or gDNA derived from T cells, B-cell-depleted T cells, or PBMCs. The dataset comprised deeply sampled blood TCRbeta repertoires from subjects exposed to, actively infected with, or recovered from COVID-19. The repertoires were released in a freely available public database intended as a resource for research on the immune response to SARS-CoV-2. Samples came from the ongoing ImmuneRACE study (first 160 participants) plus 1,254 subjects from 6 global collaborators. Sample metadata almost always included a de-identified subject ID, COVID-19 status, age in years and sex. Where available, HLA class I and class II types were obtained from metadata supplied by the sample provider rather than from assay-based typing.

A second Seattle source provided samples from volunteer blood donors who had recovered from COVID-19. Collaborating institutions collected whole blood in K2EDTA tubes following their own protocols. For TCRbeta analysis, collaborator samples were shipped as frozen whole blood, as isolated PBMCs, or as DNA extracted from either sample type. TCRbeta CDR3 regions were amplified from genomic DNA using the immunoSEQ Assay, a bias-controlled multiplex PCR. The study's processing was this. The number of nucleated cells in each sample was estimated from the amplification of reference gene primers within the assay. Sequence reads were collapsed and filtered to measure the absolute abundance of every unique TCRbeta CDR3 rearrangement. Productive Simpson clonality was computed per sample as the square root of Simpson's diversity index over productive rearrangements. In TCRdb, the immuneACCESS table is reduced to in-frame sequences with V and J assigned. These tables do not hold every clone; where another copy was compared, an unresolved V gene accounts for under half, and the others remain unexplained. V, J and clone size reflect that table, while D and trimming were determined from the DNA. Here the sample has about 210,000 clones; roughly 89% occur a single time. Roughly 6.4% of the sample is in the top ten clones.

For this clone: There is no known antigen for this receptor. Base qualities are missing; no much larger clone stands one base away.

CDR1 is given as SNHLY and CDR2 as FYNNEI, both from the germline V gene. Spanning cysteine to phenylalanine, the CDR3 consists of 18 amino acids. Just CDR3 DNA is preserved here, 54 bases in frame from base 1. Compared with germline, V lacks 6 bases and J lacks 5 bases; bases without a gene match: 18. Overall results and qualifications from the work: Clinical and demographic metadata were provided uncurated, with the amount varying by source and participant.

The chain is made from TRBV2 and TRBJ2-1; 8 central bases correspond to TRBD1. The sequence came from a man aged 55 to 70 who had recovered from COVID-19. The sequenced sample was peripheral blood. The DNA sequence is TGTGCCAGCAGGGCGAGCCATTTGAGGACAGGGAATCACAATGAGCAGTTCTTC. Protein translation: CASRASHLRTGNHNEQFF. The reference TRBV2 and TRBJ2-1 proteins fill in what lies around the CDR3, so the full variable domain reads EPEVTQTPSHQVTQMGQEVILRCVPISNHLYFYWYRQILGQKVEFLVSFYNNEISEKSEIFDDQFSVERPDGSNFTLKIRSTKLEDSAMYFCASRASHLRTGNHNEQFFGPGTRLTVL.